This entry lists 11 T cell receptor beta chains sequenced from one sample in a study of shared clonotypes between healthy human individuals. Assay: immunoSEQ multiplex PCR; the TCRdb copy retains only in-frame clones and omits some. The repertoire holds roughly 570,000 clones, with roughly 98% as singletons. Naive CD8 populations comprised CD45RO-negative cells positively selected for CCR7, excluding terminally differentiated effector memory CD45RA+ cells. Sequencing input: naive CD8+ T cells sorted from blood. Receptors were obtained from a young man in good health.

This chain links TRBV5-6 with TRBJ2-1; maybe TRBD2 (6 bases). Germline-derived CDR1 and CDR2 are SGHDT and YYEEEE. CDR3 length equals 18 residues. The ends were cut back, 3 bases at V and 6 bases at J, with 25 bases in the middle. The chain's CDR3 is CASSSDHLDGRAFNEQFF. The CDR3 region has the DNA TGTGCCAGCAGCTCGGACCACTTGGACGGGAGAGCTTTCAATGAGCAGTTCTTC.

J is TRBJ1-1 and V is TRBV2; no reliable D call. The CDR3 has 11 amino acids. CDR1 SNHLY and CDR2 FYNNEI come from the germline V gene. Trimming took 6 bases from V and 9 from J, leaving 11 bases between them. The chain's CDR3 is CASRDYRKAFF. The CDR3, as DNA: TGTGCCAGCAGGGATTACAGAAAAGCTTTCTTT.

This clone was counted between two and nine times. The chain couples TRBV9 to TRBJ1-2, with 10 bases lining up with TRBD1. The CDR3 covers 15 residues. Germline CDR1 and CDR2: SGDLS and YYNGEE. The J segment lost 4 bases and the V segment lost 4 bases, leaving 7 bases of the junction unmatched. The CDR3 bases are TGTGCCAGCAGCCCTCGGACAGGGGGTGGCTATGGCTACACCTTC. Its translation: CASSPRTGGGYGYTF.

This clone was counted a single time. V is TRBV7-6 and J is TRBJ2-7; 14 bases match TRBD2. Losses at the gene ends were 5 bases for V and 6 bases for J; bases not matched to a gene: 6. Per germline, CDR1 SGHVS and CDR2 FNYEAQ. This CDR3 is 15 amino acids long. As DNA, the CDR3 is TGTGCCAGCAGCGGGACTAGCGGGAGCTTTGGCGAGCAGTACTTC. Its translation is CASSGTSGSFGEQYF.

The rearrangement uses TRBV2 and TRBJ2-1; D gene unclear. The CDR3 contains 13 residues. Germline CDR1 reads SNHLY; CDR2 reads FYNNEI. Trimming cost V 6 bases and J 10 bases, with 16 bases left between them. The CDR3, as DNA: TGTGCCAGCAGAATGGGTTCCGGGTTCGAGCAGTTCTTC. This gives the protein CASRMGSGFEQFF.

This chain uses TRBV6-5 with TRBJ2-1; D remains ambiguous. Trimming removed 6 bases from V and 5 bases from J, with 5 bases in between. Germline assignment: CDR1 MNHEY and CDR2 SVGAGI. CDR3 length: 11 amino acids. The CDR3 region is CASSYNNEQFF. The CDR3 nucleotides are TGTGCCAGCAGCTATAACAATGAGCAGTTCTTC.

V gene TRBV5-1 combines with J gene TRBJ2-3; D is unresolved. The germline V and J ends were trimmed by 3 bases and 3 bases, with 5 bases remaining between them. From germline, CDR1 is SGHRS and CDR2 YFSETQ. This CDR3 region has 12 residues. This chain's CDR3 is CASSYGTDTQYF. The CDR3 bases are TGCGCCAGCAGCTACGGGACAGATACGCAGTATTTT.

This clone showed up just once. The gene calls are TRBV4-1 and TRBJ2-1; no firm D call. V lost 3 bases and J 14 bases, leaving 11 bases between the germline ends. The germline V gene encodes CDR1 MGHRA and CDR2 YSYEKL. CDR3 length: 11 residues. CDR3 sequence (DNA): TGCGCCAGCAGCCAGTCGCTGCTAAAGTTCTTC. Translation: CASSQSLLKFF.

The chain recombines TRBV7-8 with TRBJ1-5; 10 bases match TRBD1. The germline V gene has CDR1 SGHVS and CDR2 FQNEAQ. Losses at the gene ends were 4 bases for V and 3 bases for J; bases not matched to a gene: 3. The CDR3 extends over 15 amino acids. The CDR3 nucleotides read TGTGCCAGCAGCTGGGACAGGGGCCACAATCAGCCCCAGCATTTT. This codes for CASSWDRGHNQPQHF.

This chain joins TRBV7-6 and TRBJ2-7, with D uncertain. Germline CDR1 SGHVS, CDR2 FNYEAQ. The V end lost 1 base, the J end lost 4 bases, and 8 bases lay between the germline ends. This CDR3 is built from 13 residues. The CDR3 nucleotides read TGTGCCAGCAGCTTAGACCTAGGTTACGAGCAGTACTTC. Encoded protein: CASSLDLGYEQYF.

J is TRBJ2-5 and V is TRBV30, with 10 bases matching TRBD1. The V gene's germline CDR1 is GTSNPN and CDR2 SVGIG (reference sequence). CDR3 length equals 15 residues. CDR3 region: CAGTGETGPQETQYF. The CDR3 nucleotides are TGTGCAGGGACAGGGGAAACGGGACCCCAAGAGACCCAGTACTTC.